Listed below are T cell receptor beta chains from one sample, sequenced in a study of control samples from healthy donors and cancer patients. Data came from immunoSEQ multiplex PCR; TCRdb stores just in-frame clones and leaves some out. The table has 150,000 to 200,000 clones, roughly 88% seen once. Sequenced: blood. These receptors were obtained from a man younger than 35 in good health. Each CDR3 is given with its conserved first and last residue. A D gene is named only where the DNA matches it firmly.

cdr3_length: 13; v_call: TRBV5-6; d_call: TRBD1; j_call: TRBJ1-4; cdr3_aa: CASGRGQAEKLFF; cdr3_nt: TGTGCCAGCGGCCGGGGACAGGCTGAAAAACTGTTTTTT
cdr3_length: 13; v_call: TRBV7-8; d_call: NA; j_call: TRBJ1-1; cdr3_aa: CASSRRQNTEAFF; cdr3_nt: TGTGCCAGCAGCCGCCGACAGAACACTGAAGCTTTCTTT
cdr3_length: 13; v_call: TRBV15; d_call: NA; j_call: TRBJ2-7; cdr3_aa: CATSRDRFYEQYF; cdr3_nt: TGTGCCACCAGCAGAGATCGATTCTACGAGCAGTACTTC
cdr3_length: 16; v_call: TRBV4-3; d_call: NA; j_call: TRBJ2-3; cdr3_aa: CASSQDRALGTDTQYF; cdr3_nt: TGCGCCAGCAGCCAAGATCGGGCACTAGGCACAGATACGCAGTATTTT
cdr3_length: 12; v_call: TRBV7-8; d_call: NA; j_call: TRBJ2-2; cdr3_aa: CASAPNTGELFF; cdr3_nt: TGTGCCAGCGCCCCGAACACCGGGGAGCTGTTTTTT
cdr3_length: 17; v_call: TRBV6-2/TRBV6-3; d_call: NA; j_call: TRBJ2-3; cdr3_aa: CASSKGGTFYYTDTQYF; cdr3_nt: TGTGCCAGCAGTAAGGGGGGGACTTTTTACTATACAGATACGCAGTATTTT
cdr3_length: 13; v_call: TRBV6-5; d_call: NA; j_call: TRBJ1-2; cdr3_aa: CASRETGVYGYTF; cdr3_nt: TGTGCCAGCAGAGAGACAGGCGTCTATGGCTACACCTTC
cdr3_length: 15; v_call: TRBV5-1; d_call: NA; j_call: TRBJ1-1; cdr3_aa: CASSLGPGAWGEAFF; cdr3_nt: TGCGCCAGCAGCTTGGGTCCGGGGGCTTGGGGTGAAGCTTTCTTT
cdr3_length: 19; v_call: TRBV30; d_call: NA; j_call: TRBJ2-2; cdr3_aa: CAWSSLSSSRRAITGELFF; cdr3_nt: TGTGCCTGGAGTAGTTTATCTAGTTCGCGCAGGGCGATCACCGGGGAGCTGTTTTTT
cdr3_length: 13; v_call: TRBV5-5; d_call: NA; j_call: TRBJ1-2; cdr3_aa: CASSPYGPYGYTF; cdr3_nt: TGTGCCAGCAGCCCCTACGGGCCGTATGGCTACACCTTC
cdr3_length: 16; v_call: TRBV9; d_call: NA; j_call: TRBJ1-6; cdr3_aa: CASSVGPSSYNSPLHF; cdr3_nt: TGTGCCAGCAGCGTAGGGCCGAGCTCCTATAATTCACCCCTCCACTTT
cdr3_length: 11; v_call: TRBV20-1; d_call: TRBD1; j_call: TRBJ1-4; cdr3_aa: CSASRGRELFF; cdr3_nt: TGCAGTGCTAGCAGGGGGAGGGAACTGTTTTTT
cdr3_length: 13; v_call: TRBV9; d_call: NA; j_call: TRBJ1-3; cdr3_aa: CASAEGHGNTIYF; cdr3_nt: TGTGCCAGCGCGGAGGGGCACGGAAACACCATATATTTT
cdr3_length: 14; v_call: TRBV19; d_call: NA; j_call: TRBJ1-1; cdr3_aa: CASSTREEGTEAFF; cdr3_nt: TGTGCCAGTTCCACGCGGGAGGAGGGCACTGAAGCTTTCTTT
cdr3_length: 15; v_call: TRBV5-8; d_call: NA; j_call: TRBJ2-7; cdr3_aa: CASSSLGGYSYEQYF; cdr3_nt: TGTGCCAGCAGCTCCTTGGGGGGCTACTCCTACGAGCAGTACTTC
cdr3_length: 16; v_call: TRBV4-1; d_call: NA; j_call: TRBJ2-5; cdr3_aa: CASSQATGGGSPTQYF; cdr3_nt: TGCGCCAGCAGCCAAGCGACAGGAGGGGGCAGCCCGACCCAGTACTTC
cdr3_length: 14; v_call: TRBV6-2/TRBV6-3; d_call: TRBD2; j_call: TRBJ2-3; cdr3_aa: CASSPGLAPDTQYF; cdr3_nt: TGTGCCAGCAGCCCGGGACTAGCCCCAGATACGCAGTATTTT
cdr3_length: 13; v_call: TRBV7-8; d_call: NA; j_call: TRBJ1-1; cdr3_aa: CASSSSRTTEAFF; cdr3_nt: TGTGCCAGCAGCTCTTCGAGGACAACTGAAGCTTTCTTT
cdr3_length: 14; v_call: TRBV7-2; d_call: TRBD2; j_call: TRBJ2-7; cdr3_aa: CASSLHGGWGEQYF; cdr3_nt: TGTGCCAGCAGCCTACACGGGGGGTGGGGCGAGCAGTACTTC
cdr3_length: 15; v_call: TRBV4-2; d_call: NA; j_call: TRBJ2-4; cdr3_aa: CASSQDRGAKNIQYF; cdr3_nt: TGTGCCAGCAGCCAAGATCGGGGGGCGAAAAACATTCAGTACTTC
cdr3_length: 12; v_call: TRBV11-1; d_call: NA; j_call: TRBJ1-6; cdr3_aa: CASSPSDSTLHF; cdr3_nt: TGTGCCAGCAGCCCGTCGGACAGTACCCTCCACTTT
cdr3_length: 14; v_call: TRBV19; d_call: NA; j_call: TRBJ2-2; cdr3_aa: CASRPQTNTGELFF; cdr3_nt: TGTGCCAGTAGGCCACAGACGAACACCGGGGAGCTGTTTTTT
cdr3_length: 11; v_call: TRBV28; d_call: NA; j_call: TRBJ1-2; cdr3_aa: CASSSGYGYTF; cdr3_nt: TGTGCCAGCAGTTCTGGCTATGGCTACACCTTC
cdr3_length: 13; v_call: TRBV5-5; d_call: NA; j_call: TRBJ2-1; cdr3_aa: CASSLAGLNEQFF; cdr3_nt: TGTGCCAGCAGCTTGGCAGGGCTAAATGAGCAGTTCTTC
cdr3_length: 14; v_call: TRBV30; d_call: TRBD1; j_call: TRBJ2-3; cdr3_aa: CAWGQGGSTDTQYF; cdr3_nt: TGTGCCTGGGGACAGGGGGGGAGCACAGATACGCAGTATTTT